Following are 9 T cell receptor beta chains from one sample sequenced in a study of blood T cell repertoires in COVID-19. Only in-frame clones appear in the TCRdb table, and some are missing; sequencing was by immunoSEQ multiplex PCR. The sample consists of a few hundred thousand clones, about 85% of them appearing once. Sequencing was carried out using PBMCs or T cells enriched from blood (not recorded which). All receptors come from a woman aged 50 to 60 who had recovered from COVID-19.

A single count supports this clone. CDR3 DNA: TGTGCCAGTAGTTACGACAGGGTGATGAGCAATCAGCCCCAGCATTTT. This sequence encodes CASSYDRVMSNQPQHF. This chain uses TRBV19 with TRBJ1-5; the match to TRBD1 covers 7 bases. The CDR3 sequence is 16 residues long. Unmatched junction bases numbered 8, after V lost 5 bases and J lost 1 base. Germline lookup yields CDR1 LNHDA and CDR2 SQIVND (reference sequence).

The genes are TRBV29-1 and TRBJ2-2; D unclear. Per the germline V gene, CDR1 is SQVTM and CDR2 is ANQGSEA. The ends were cut back, 4 bases at V and 2 bases at J, with 8 bases in the middle. CDR3 length equals 13 residues. Here the CDR3 DNA reads TGCAGCGTTGCGCGCGGAAACACCGGGGAGCTGTTTTTT. Protein: CSVARGNTGELFF.

This chain connects TRBV10-2 to TRBJ1-4; possible D gene TRBD1, 6 bases. The CDR3 has 15 amino acids. The germline V gene has CDR1 WSHSY and CDR2 SAAADI. Deletions cut 6 bases from V and 2 bases from J, with 13 bases between. CDR3 in DNA: TGCGCCAGCAGAAAGGGGGTATCGACTAATGAAAAACTGTTTTTT. Translated: CASRKGVSTNEKLFF.

This chain links TRBV19 with TRBJ1-5, with 10 positions matching TRBD1. This CDR3 spans 16 amino acids. Trimming cost V 5 bases and J 4 bases; bases outside gene matches: 8. Germline CDR1 is LNHDA and CDR2 is SQIVND (reference sequence). CDR3 sequence: CASSARDRGVNQPQHF. The CDR3 DNA sequence: TGTGCCAGTAGTGCTCGGGACAGGGGCGTTAATCAGCCCCAGCATTTT.

The V call is TRBV3-1 (or the pseudogene TRBV3-2), the J call TRBJ1-1; D unresolved. This CDR3 region has 14 residues. Germline-derived CDR1 and CDR2 are LGHDT and YNNKEL (reference sequence). Trimming cost V 1 base and J 11 bases, with 17 bases left between them. This CDR3 reads CASSQGSRVSVAFF. The CDR3 region has the DNA TGTGCCAGCAGCCAAGGCTCTCGGGTAAGTGTTGCTTTCTTT.

The V and J genes are TRBV20-1 and TRBJ2-7; 9 bases match TRBD2. Germline values: CDR1 DFQATT, CDR2 SNEGSKA (reference sequence). This CDR3 comprises 16 residues. V was clipped by 3 bases and J by 4 bases; unmatched bases: 13. The CDR3 is CSASHRVAGVSYEQYF. The CDR3 DNA reads as TGCAGTGCTAGTCATAGGGTAGCGGGAGTATCTTACGAGCAGTACTTC.

V gene TRBV11-1 combines with J gene TRBJ1-1, with D unresolved. The CDR3 has 15 residues. V lost 3 bases and J 0 bases, leaving 11 bases between the germline ends. The germline V gene encodes CDR1 SGHAT and CDR2 FQDESV (reference sequence). DNA of the CDR3: TGTGCCAGCAGCTTCCGGACTGGCATGAACACTGAAGCTTTCTTT. It encodes CASSFRTGMNTEAFF.

The V call is TRBV7-2, the J call TRBJ1-2; D gene unclear. Germline V gene data show CDR1 as SGHTA and CDR2 as FQGNSA. The CDR3 totals 12 residues. V was shortened by 5 bases and J by 4 bases, with 8 bases between the two germline ends. The CDR3 loop reads CASSRGVYGYTF. Written as DNA, the CDR3 is TGTGCCAGCAGCCGGGGTGTCTATGGCTACACCTTC.

V gene TRBV30 combines with J gene TRBJ2-3, with 14 bases matching TRBD2. This CDR3 is 17 amino acids long. Germline CDR1 is GTSNPN and CDR2 is SVGIG (reference sequence). After removal of 0 bases from V and 5 bases from J, the junction contained 7 bases not matched to a gene. CDR3 residues: CAWSVAGLAGAKDTQYF. The CDR3 DNA follows: TGTGCCTGGAGTGTAGCGGGACTAGCGGGAGCGAAAGATACGCAGTATTTT.